This entry features one T cell receptor (beta chain) sequence. Antigen unknown. This table comes from immunoSEQ multiplex PCR, and its TCRdb copy is limited to in-frame clones, with some not included. The sample shows some 150,000 clones, almost 95% of them seen only once. This CDR3 region has 11 residues. Trimming took off 5 bases at V and 8 bases at J, with 9 bases between the two ends. This specimen comes from a study of T cell responses to AZD1222 COVID-19 vaccine. General observations from the study: Among vaccine-associated CD4 TCRs, coverage spanned spike, with dominance at 160-218 and 743-854. The study identified only six AZD1222 recipients as seropositive at baseline. A reported finding is that nearly half of spike-specific TCRs target unmutated variant regions. When two AZD1222 doses had been given, Spike-specific TCR breadth and depth rose.

The source of this sequence is an adult who received the AZD1222 COVID-19 vaccine. The rearrangement uses TRBV12-3 or TRBV12-4 and TRBJ1-1; D gene unclear. The sample here was peripheral blood, taken 28 days after the second AZD1222 dose. The CDR3, as DNA: TGTGCCAGCAGTCCACCGGGAGAAGCTTTCTTT. Its protein product is CASSPPGEAFF.